The 25 T cell receptor beta chains presented below share a single source sample, sequenced in a study of technical replicates of blood from a few donors. Sequencing used immunoSEQ multiplex PCR; TCRdb keeps in-frame clones, though not all of them. The data hold roughly 62,000 clones, with just under 95% observed a single time. Source material: PBMCs. The receptors here all came from a human donor in good health. Some clones in this sample may be carry-over from other donors' samples.

Remarks on this clone: In the same sample, other DNA sequences code for this CDR3. This chain uses TRBV6-5 with TRBJ2-7; D is possibly TRBD2 (5 bases). The germline gives CDR1 MNHEY, CDR2 SVGAGI. Trimming removed 2 bases at V and 6 bases at J, with 8 bases between. This CDR3 region has 12 residues. DNA of the CDR3: TGTGCCAGCAGTTACCGTGGAGGCGAGCAGTACTTC. Translating gives CASSYRGGEQYF.

This CDR3 reads CATSRDGGGTEAFF. DNA for the CDR3: TGTGCCACCAGCAGAGACGGGGGAGGCACTGAAGCTTTCTTT. The chain joins TRBV15 to TRBJ1-1; D is possibly TRBD1 (5 bases). Germline-derived CDR1 and CDR2 are LNHNV and YYDKDF (reference sequence). V was shortened by 0 bases and J by 4 bases, with 9 bases between the two germline ends. The CDR3 covers 14 residues.

The chain employs TRBV7-9 and TRBJ2-1; 8 bases match TRBD2. The CDR3 spans 17 residues. Germline CDR1 and CDR2: SEHNR and FQNEAQ (reference sequence). The ends lost 5 bases at V and 1 base at J; junction bases unmatched: 10. CDR3 sequence (DNA): TGTGCCAGCAGCCCTTCCCCCAGCGGGGGTTCCTACAATGAGCAGTTCTTC. Amino acid sequence: CASSPSPSGGSYNEQFF.

The V call is TRBV5-5, the J call TRBJ1-5; no firm D call. Trimming took 4 bases from V and 6 from J, leaving 14 bases between them. Per germline, CDR1 SGHKS and CDR2 YYEKEE (reference sequence). This CDR3 has 14 amino acids. The CDR3 DNA is TGTGCCAGCAGCACCGACGGAGTTTCTCAGCCCCAGCATTTT. Amino acids: CASSTDGVSQPQHF.

This CDR3 reads CASSSGTGDGKLFF. In DNA, the CDR3 is TGTGCCAGCAGTTCCGGGACAGGGGATGGAAAACTGTTTTTT. The chain is built from TRBV2 and TRBJ1-4, with 10 bases identical to TRBD1. The V segment lost 5 bases and the J segment 10 bases; nucleotides outside the gene matches: 7. This CDR3 has 14 residues. From germline, CDR1 is SNHLY and CDR2 FYNNEI.

This chain uses TRBV2 with TRBJ1-1; D gene unclear. The CDR3 extends over 14 amino acids. Looked up from germline, CDR1 is SNHLY and CDR2 is FYNNEI. With 2 bases removed from V and 5 bases from J, the gap between germline ends came to 12 bases. The CDR3 here is CASSERGGGTEAFF. In nucleotides, the CDR3 is TGTGCCAGCAGTGAACGGGGAGGTGGTACTGAAGCTTTCTTT.

The genes are TRBV6-6 and TRBJ2-7; maybe TRBD2 (5 bases). CDR1 is MNHNY, CDR2 SVGAGI, per germline (reference sequence). The V and J ends lost 0 bases and 5 bases respectively, with 11 bases between them. The CDR3 contains 14 residues. The CDR3 bases are TGTGCCAGCAGTTACTCGTTGACTACCGACGAGCAGTACTTC. This gives the protein CASSYSLTTDEQYF.

The chain uses TRBV4-1 and TRBJ2-6, with D possibly TRBD1 on 6 matching bases. V was pared by 1 base and J by 0 bases, with 22 bases between. The CDR3 is made up of 21 amino acids. The germline V gene encodes CDR1 MGHRA and CDR2 YSYEKL. CDR3: CASSQVWSGHLGISGANVLTF. Written as DNA, the CDR3 is TGCGCCAGCAGCCAAGTATGGTCGGGACACCTAGGGATCTCTGGGGCCAACGTCCTGACTTTC.

The genes are TRBV6-6 and TRBJ2-3; 10 bases fit TRBD2. Per germline, CDR1 MNHNY and CDR2 SVGAGI (reference sequence). V dropped 7 bases and J dropped 4; count of bases not matched to a gene: 8. CDR3 length: 15 residues. For the CDR3, the DNA is TGTGCCAGCAATTGGGCTAGCGGGAGTGCAGATACGCAGTATTTT. Translating gives CASNWASGSADTQYF.

The V gene is TRBV5-1, the J gene TRBJ2-3; possible D gene TRBD2, 5 bases. In germline, CDR1 is SGHRS, CDR2 YFSETQ. The V end lost 9 bases, the J end lost 3 bases, and 11 bases lay between the germline ends. CDR3 length equals 12 residues. The CDR3 reads CATMGGTDTQYF. CDR3 in DNA: TGCGCCACCATGGGCGGGACAGATACGCAGTATTTT.

The rearrangement links TRBV5-8 to TRBJ2-1; 8 bases fit TRBD2. This CDR3 comprises 16 residues. Germline V gene lookup returns CDR1 SGHTS and CDR2 YDEGEE. The junction had 6 bases not matched to a gene; V was cut back by 1 base and J by 3 bases. The CDR3 DNA reads TGTGCCAGCAGCTTGTATCGGCTAGCGGGCTACAATGAGCAGTTCTTC. It translates to CASSLYRLAGYNEQFF.

This sequence joins TRBV6-5 and TRBJ1-1; D is unresolved. Per germline, CDR1 MNHEY and CDR2 SVGAGI. CDR3 length: 13 residues. V lost 6 bases to trimming and J lost 2 bases, with 10 bases between them. This CDR3 is CASRIYSNTEAFF. The CDR3 nucleotides read TGTGCCAGCAGAATTTACAGTAACACTGAAGCTTTCTTT.

The V call is TRBV7-9, the J call TRBJ2-7; TRBD2 matches 14 bases. Trimming removed 3 bases from V and 3 bases from J; junction bases left unmatched: 1. CDR1 SEHNR and CDR2 FQNEAQ come from the germline V gene (reference sequence). This CDR3 has 15 amino acids. The CDR3 loop reads CASSLGTSGSYEQYF. Here the CDR3 DNA reads TGTGCCAGCAGCTTGGGGACTAGCGGGAGCTACGAGCAGTACTTC.

This clone is judged medium-sized. The chain links TRBV4-3 to TRBJ1-1; D gene uncertain. V dropped 4 bases and J dropped 3 bases, with 12 bases sitting between them. The CDR3 totals 14 residues. From germline, CDR1 is LGHNA and CDR2 YSLEER. The CDR3 nucleotides read TGCGCCAGCAGCCGAAACAGACCCTACACTGAAGCTTTCTTT. It yields the protein CASSRNRPYTEAFF.

This sequence joins TRBV10-3 and TRBJ1-1, with no clear D. The CDR3 totals 13 residues. Germline CDR1 ENHRY, CDR2 SYGVKD. Trimming removed 3 bases at V and 6 bases at J, with 11 bases between. The chain's CDR3 is CAISDSIQPEAFF. DNA of the CDR3: TGTGCCATCAGTGATTCAATACAGCCTGAAGCTTTCTTT.

V gene TRBV5-4 combines with J gene TRBJ2-3, with 12 positions matching TRBD2. The V and J ends lost 4 bases and 2 bases, in that order; junction bases with no gene match: 11. This CDR3 spans 18 amino acids. Germline lookup yields CDR1 SGHNT and CDR2 YYREEE (reference sequence). The CDR3 DNA reads as TGTGCCAGCAGCCCCATGGGACTAGCGGGTCCAAACACAGATACGCAGTATTTT. Amino acids: CASSPMGLAGPNTDTQYF.

The chain has TRBV23-1 and TRBJ2-7, with 11 bases that match TRBD2. TRBV23-1 is an ORF for which the function is uncertain. The CDR3 runs to 15 residues. V gave up 6 bases and J gave up 5 bases; unmatched junction bases: 9. The CDR3 is CASSETSGKGDEQYF. The CDR3 nucleotides are TGCGCCAGCAGCGAGACTAGCGGGAAAGGTGACGAGCAGTACTTC.

This sequence joins TRBV4-3 and TRBJ2-7; TRBD2 matches at 9 bases. Germline loops: CDR1 LGHNA, CDR2 YSLEER. The CDR3 has 16 residues. V trimming: 4 bases; J trimming: 4 bases; junction bases outside the gene matches: 11. The CDR3 DNA follows: TGCGCCAGCAGCCGAGACCCTAGCGGGAATAAATACGAGCAGTACTTC. This gives the protein CASSRDPSGNKYEQYF.

The gene calls are TRBV7-2 and TRBJ1-2, with D hard to call. With 5 bases removed from V and 4 bases from J, the gap between germline ends came to 11 bases. The CDR3 loop spans 13 amino acids. Per the germline V gene, CDR1 is SGHTA and CDR2 is FQGNSA. This CDR3 is CASSPVGAYGYTF. The CDR3 DNA follows: TGTGCCAGCAGCCCCGTCGGAGCCTATGGCTACACCTTC.

The rearrangement joins TRBV5-1 to TRBJ1-3, with D tentatively TRBD1 (5 bases). The CDR3 loop spans 16 amino acids. V was clipped by 4 bases and J by 2 bases, with 16 bases between them. Germline V gene lookup returns CDR1 SGHRS and CDR2 YFSETQ. CDR3 residues: CASSADPGTTGNTIYF. CDR3 in DNA: TGCGCCAGCAGCGCTGACCCCGGGACTACTGGAAACACCATATATTTT.

This clone was observed a single time. The chain has TRBV5-1 and TRBJ1-1; D gene ambiguous. Germline CDR1 SGHRS, CDR2 YFSETQ. The V and J ends lost 9 bases and 7 bases respectively, with 25 bases between them. The length of the CDR3 is 15 residues. The CDR3 here is CATARATGLGGEAFF. The CDR3 DNA reads as TGCGCCACGGCGAGAGCCACTGGGCTGGGAGGTGAAGCTTTCTTT.

This chain links TRBV9 with TRBJ1-2; unclear D gene. Trimming pared 4 bases from V and 4 bases from J, leaving 14 bases between. Germline-derived CDR1 and CDR2 are SGDLS and YYNGEE. This CDR3 has 14 residues. Written as DNA, the CDR3 is TGTGCCAGCAGCCTCACCCCCGCTAGCTATGGCTACACCTTC. This encodes CASSLTPASYGYTF.

This clone was counted once. The genes are TRBV29-1 and TRBJ2-4; no reliable D call. This CDR3 is built from 13 residues. CDR1 and CDR2 (germline): SQVTM, ANQGSEA. V was pared by 5 bases and J by 0 bases, with 8 bases between. The CDR3 is CSVLLIAKNIQYF. The CDR3 nucleotides read TGCAGCGTTCTACTGATAGCCAAAAACATTCAGTACTTC.

In its sample, this clone was seen a few times. The chain uses TRBV7-2 and TRBJ2-3, with 8 bases identical to TRBD2. J gave up 6 bases and V 1 base, and 6 bases lay outside the gene matches. Per germline, CDR1 SGHTA and CDR2 FQGNSA. This CDR3 is built from 15 residues. CDR3 in DNA: TGTGCCAGCAGCTTAGACGGGGGGGCTAGGGATACGCAGTATTTT. Protein product: CASSLDGGARDTQYF.

The chain couples TRBV7-9 to TRBJ1-4; D perhaps matches TRBD1 (6 bases). This CDR3 region has 15 residues. V was cut by 5 bases and J by 5 bases, with 15 bases left in between. Germline assignment: CDR1 SEHNR and CDR2 FQNEAQ (reference sequence). CDR3 residues: CASSLGQFQNEKLFF. CDR3 nucleotide sequence: TGTGCCAGCAGCCTTGGACAGTTTCAAAATGAAAAACTGTTTTTT.